These 9 T cell receptor beta chains share one sample of origin, sequenced in a study of cytomegalovirus exposure and HLA in healthy donors. The PCR had 60 Vbeta and 13 Jbeta primers. Here immunoSEQ multiplex PCR was the method, and the copy in TCRdb shows in-frame clones only, minus some. The sample carries some 70,000 clones, roughly two thirds recorded once. Sequencing used PBMCs. These receptors originate from a woman in her forties or fifties in good health and CMV-seronegative.

In nucleotides, the CDR3 is TGCGCCAGCAGCCAAGAGGGCCTCGGGGGACTTAACACCGGGGAGCTGTTTTTT. This encodes CASSQEGLGGLNTGELFF. The chain links TRBV4-3 to TRBJ2-2, with a possible D match to TRBD2 (6 bases). This CDR3 has 18 residues. V lost 0 bases to trimming and J lost 2 bases, with 16 bases between them. Germline V lookup: CDR1 LGHNA, CDR2 YSLEER.

The rearrangement joins TRBV15 to TRBJ1-1; 12 bases are shared with TRBD1. Germline V gives CDR1 LNHNV, CDR2 YYDKDF (reference sequence). The CDR3 is 15 residues long. V lost 1 base and J lost 11; bases outside the gene matches: 8. In nucleotides, the CDR3 is TGTGCCACCAGCAGAGGGGACAGGGGGCCGGAGGGGGCTTTCTTT. This codes for CATSRGDRGPEGAFF.

The CDR3 sequence is CASSFSQGPQHF. The DNA of the CDR3 is TGTGCCAGCAGTTTCTCCCAGGGGCCCCAGCATTTT. This chain uses TRBV27 with TRBJ1-5; D perhaps matches TRBD1 (5 bases). The CDR3 has 12 amino acids. Looked up from germline, CDR1 is MNHEY and CDR2 is SMNVEV (reference sequence). Trimming removed 3 bases from V and 9 bases from J, with 9 bases in between.

Only a few counts were recorded for this clone. The chain uses TRBV5-1 and TRBJ2-5; D unclear. V lost 3 bases and J lost 0, with 9 bases in between. The length of the CDR3 is 14 residues. CDR1 SGHRS and CDR2 YFSETQ come from the germline V gene. CDR3 in amino acids: CASSSRVYQETQYF. DNA of the CDR3: TGCGCCAGCAGCTCCCGGGTTTACCAAGAGACCCAGTACTTC.

This clone showed up just a few times. V is TRBV5-4 and J is TRBJ1-2, with D possibly matching TRBD1 (6 bases). Germline CDR1 SGHNT, CDR2 YYREEE (reference sequence). The CDR3 is made up of 16 amino acids. Trimming shortened V by 4 bases and J by 4 bases, and 20 bases separated the two germline ends. The CDR3 sequence: CASSNPLGGRVYGYTF. For the CDR3, the DNA is TGTGCCAGCAGCAACCCCCTGGGGGGGCGGGTCTATGGCTACACCTTC.

This clone was seen more than once but under ten times. The chain links TRBV4-3 to TRBJ1-4; tentatively, D is TRBD1 (6 bases). V was pared by 2 bases and J by 3 bases, with 19 bases between. CDR1 LGHNA and CDR2 YSLEER come from the germline V gene. CDR3 length equals 18 residues. The CDR3 is CASSQSSPLTGPNEKLFF. CDR3 bases: TGCGCCAGCAGCCAAAGTTCCCCGCTGACAGGACCTAATGAAAAACTGTTTTTT.

This clone was seen just once. V gene TRBV2 combines with J gene TRBJ2-3; tentatively, D is TRBD2 (6 bases). Germline CDR1 is SNHLY and CDR2 is FYNNEI. This CDR3 comprises 12 residues. V was shortened by 5 bases and J by 3 bases, with 6 bases between the two germline ends. In DNA, the CDR3 is TGTGCCAGCAGTCGGGGGACAGATACGCAGTATTTT. This sequence encodes CASSRGTDTQYF.

This clone has a handful of counts. The chain couples TRBV19 to TRBJ2-1; 9 bases match TRBD2. The ends lost 10 bases at V and 6 bases at J; junction bases unmatched: 19. Germline CDR1 and CDR2: LNHDA and SQIVND (reference sequence). The CDR3 runs 17 residues. For the CDR3, the DNA is TGTGCCACCGCCTATGGGGCTGAGGCTAGCGGGACCAATGAGCAGTTCTTC. Protein: CATAYGAEASGTNEQFF.

Only one count was recorded for this clone. The gene calls are TRBV5-1 and TRBJ2-7; D is possibly TRBD2 (6 bases). Looked up from germline, CDR1 is SGHRS and CDR2 is YFSETQ. Trimming stripped 5 bases from V and 0 bases from J, with 15 bases between. The CDR3 totals 15 residues. CDR3 in DNA: TGCGCCAGCAGGTTTTTGGAGGGTTCCTCCTACGAGCAGTACTTC. Its translation: CASRFLEGSSYEQYF.